A selection of T cell receptor beta chains follows, all from one sample in a study of T cells after yellow fever vaccination. TCRdb fed the 5' RACE reads into MiXCR, producing one record per CDR3 protein. Altogether approximately 93,000 distinct CDR3 sequences are present, under 6.5% being singletons, with the ten largest covering roughly two fifths. The sample in question was CD8+ T cells sorted from PBMCs, obtained 10 days after the yellow fever booster vaccination. These receptors all stem from a young man who received the YFV17D yellow fever vaccine. The CDR3 runs from the conserved cysteine through the conserved F or W. The order of the fields is V gene, CDR3 protein.

TRBV6-6 | CASSYARDRGSNQPQHF
TRBV11-2 | CASSTSSGGAELFF
TRBV7-8 | CASSSHRGPDYGYTF
TRBV12-3/TRBV12-4 | CASSPFLGGQETQYF
TRBV7-2 | CASILHEAGRTDTQYF
TRBV21-1 | CASHCPGGISGNTIYF
TRBV4-1 | CASSPPGQWNSPLHF
TRBV24-1 | CATSAGAGGGYTF
TRBV7-3 | CASSLGQGLVDTQYF
TRBV7-6 | CASSLGGTGGSPLHF
TRBV29-1 | CSVDRGRGGDEQYF